This TCR beta chain appears in the sequencing data of a study of long-term antiretroviral therapy in people with HIV. Broader study findings: Controls had broader CDR3 length ranges than HIV repertoires did. Older ART regimens may have been in use when blood was drawn between about 2004 and 2017. Subsequent to ART, diversity was augmented yet persisted below that of transplant donor controls.

On this clone itself: The antigen is undetermined.

The run of the v3.0 immunoSEQ assay was at survey level. The assay was immunoSEQ multiplex PCR, and TCRdb's table has in-frame clones only and misses some. The table lists 25,000 to 35,000 clones, around 93% of them singletons, with 3% to 4% in the top ten. Germline trimming cut 1 base from V and 6 bases from J; bases unmatched to any gene: 9. CDR3 length equals 15 residues. Germline assignment: CDR1 SGHDT and CDR2 YYEEEE. The chain links TRBV5-6 to TRBJ1-2; TRBD1 aligns across 7 bases. The sequence derives from a man in his fifties or sixties with HIV. The specimen was unsorted PBMCs, collected 5.3 years after starting antiretroviral therapy. For the CDR3, the DNA is TGTGCCAGCAGCTTGCAGGGCAGGGGGAAAGATGGCTACACCTTC. Translating gives CASSLQGRGKDGYTF. Based on the CDR3 plus reference TRBV5-6 and TRBJ1-2, the full variable domain is DAGVTQSPTHLIKTRGQQVTLRCSPKSGHDTVSWYQQALGQGPQFIFQYYEEEERQRGNFPDRFSGHQFPNYSSELNVNALLLGDSALYLCASSLQGRGKDGYTFGSGTRLTVV.